Listed below are T cell receptor beta chains from one sample, sequenced in a study of cytomegalovirus exposure and HLA in healthy donors. Only in-frame clones appear in the TCRdb table, and some are missing; sequencing was by immunoSEQ multiplex PCR. The data hold approximately 100,000 clones, with roughly 70% observed a single time. Sequenced input: PBMCs. Receptor source: a woman in her late teens or twenties in good health and CMV-seropositive. The CDR3 runs from the conserved cysteine through the conserved F or W. D genes are given only for firm matches. Size tells how often a clone was seen (once, few, many) or the class of an expanded clone, and some rows leave it out.

clone_size: .; j_call: TRBJ2-2; v_call: TRBV5-4; d_call: TRBD2; cdr3_nt: TGTGCCAGCAGCTTAAAAAGCGGGATGGGTACCGGGGAGCTGTTTTTT; cdr3_aa: CASSLKSGMGTGELFF
clone_size: .; j_call: TRBJ2-7; v_call: TRBV11-2; d_call: TRBD1; cdr3_nt: TGTGCCAGCAGCCGGGACAGGGGCCACGAGCAGTACTTC; cdr3_aa: CASSRDRGHEQYF
clone_size: .; j_call: TRBJ1-1; v_call: TRBV28; d_call: .; cdr3_nt: TGTGCCAGCAGTTTAGACACGGTACCCACTGAAGCTTTCTTT; cdr3_aa: CASSLDTVPTEAFF
clone_size: few; j_call: TRBJ2-5; v_call: TRBV6-1; d_call: .; cdr3_nt: TGTGCCAGCAGTGTCGACAGGCTCCAAGAGACCCAGTACTTC; cdr3_aa: CASSVDRLQETQYF
clone_size: .; j_call: TRBJ2-7; v_call: TRBV9; d_call: TRBD2; cdr3_nt: TGTGCCAGCAGCGTAGAAGTTAGCGGGAGTACGTACGAGCAGTACTTC; cdr3_aa: CASSVEVSGSTYEQYF
clone_size: few; j_call: TRBJ1-1; v_call: TRBV7-3; d_call: .; cdr3_nt: TGTGCCAGCAGCTCAGGGGCGCTGGGGATGAACACTGAAGCTTTCTTT; cdr3_aa: CASSSGALGMNTEAFF
clone_size: once; j_call: TRBJ2-1; v_call: TRBV19; d_call: TRBD2; cdr3_nt: TGTGCCAGTAGTAGCGGACTAGCGGGGAATGAGCAGTTCTTC; cdr3_aa: CASSSGLAGNEQFF
clone_size: .; j_call: TRBJ1-2; v_call: TRBV5-1; d_call: .; cdr3_nt: TGCGCCAGCAGCTTGGCGGGACAAACGAACTATGGCTACACCTTC; cdr3_aa: CASSLAGQTNYGYTF
clone_size: few; j_call: TRBJ2-5; v_call: TRBV21-1; d_call: .; cdr3_nt: TGTGCCAGCAGCAAAGCATCGCGAGAGACCCAGTACTTC; cdr3_aa: CASSKASRETQYF
clone_size: .; j_call: TRBJ2-1; v_call: TRBV19; d_call: TRBD1; cdr3_nt: TGTGCCAGTAGTATTCAGACAGGGGGAGGCAATGAGCAGTTCTTC; cdr3_aa: CASSIQTGGGNEQFF
clone_size: .; j_call: TRBJ2-3; v_call: TRBV5-4; d_call: TRBD2; cdr3_nt: TGTGCCAGCAGCTTGGCGGGAGGACTAGCGGGAGGGTTAGATACGCAGTATTTT; cdr3_aa: CASSLAGGLAGGLDTQYF
clone_size: few; j_call: TRBJ2-1; v_call: TRBV28; d_call: .; cdr3_nt: TGTGCCAGCAGTTCCTCGAGGGCTCTTTCTCACAATGAGCAGTTCTTC; cdr3_aa: CASSSSRALSHNEQFF
clone_size: .; j_call: TRBJ1-1; v_call: TRBV4-1; d_call: .; cdr3_nt: TGCGCCAGCAGCCAAGCACAGGGTCCCACTGAAGTTTTCTTT; cdr3_aa: CASSQAQGPTEVFF
clone_size: .; j_call: TRBJ1-2; v_call: TRBV7-9; d_call: .; cdr3_nt: TGTGCCAGCAGCTCAACAGGGCCCTATGGCTACACCTTC; cdr3_aa: CASSSTGPYGYTF
clone_size: .; j_call: TRBJ1-1; v_call: TRBV7-9; d_call: .; cdr3_nt: TGTGCCAGCAGCTTAATTCTCCTGAACACTGAAGCTTTCTTT; cdr3_aa: CASSLILLNTEAFF
clone_size: .; j_call: TRBJ2-7; v_call: TRBV7-2; d_call: TRBD1; cdr3_nt: TGTGCCAGCAAGTCGTCCGGACAGGGGGCCTTCGAGCAGTACTTC; cdr3_aa: CASKSSGQGAFEQYF
clone_size: .; j_call: TRBJ2-7; v_call: TRBV7-2; d_call: TRBD2; cdr3_nt: TGTGCCAGCAGCCCGGGACTAGCGGTAGGGGAGCAGTACTTC; cdr3_aa: CASSPGLAVGEQYF
clone_size: .; j_call: TRBJ1-2; v_call: TRBV5-1; d_call: TRBD1; cdr3_nt: TGCGCCAGCAGCTTGGGCACCGACAGGGAAAGTGGCTACACCTTC; cdr3_aa: CASSLGTDRESGYTF
clone_size: .; j_call: TRBJ2-5; v_call: TRBV5-6; d_call: TRBD2; cdr3_nt: TGTGCCAGCAGCTTTCGGACTAGCGGGGGAGAGACCCAGTACTTC; cdr3_aa: CASSFRTSGGETQYF
clone_size: .; j_call: TRBJ1-1; v_call: TRBV29-1; d_call: .; cdr3_nt: TGCAGCGTTGAAGATCGGGGGGTGGAAGCTTTCTTT; cdr3_aa: CSVEDRGVEAFF
clone_size: .; j_call: TRBJ1-5; v_call: TRBV5-1; d_call: TRBD1; cdr3_nt: TGCGCCAGCAGCTTGACAGGGGGCGATGGTCAGCCCCAGCATTTT; cdr3_aa: CASSLTGGDGQPQHF
clone_size: .; j_call: TRBJ2-2; v_call: TRBV19; d_call: .; cdr3_nt: TGTGCCACCAATCGACAGAGAGACACCGGGGAGCTGTTTTTT; cdr3_aa: CATNRQRDTGELFF
clone_size: .; j_call: TRBJ2-2; v_call: TRBV7-9; d_call: .; cdr3_nt: TGTGCCAGCAGCTTCGACAGCACCGGGGAGCTGTTTTTT; cdr3_aa: CASSFDSTGELFF
clone_size: .; j_call: TRBJ2-3; v_call: TRBV5-1; d_call: TRBD2; cdr3_nt: TGCGCCAGCAGCTCGGGAGGTCAAGATACGCAGTATTTT; cdr3_aa: CASSSGGQDTQYF
clone_size: .; j_call: TRBJ1-1; v_call: TRBV5-4; d_call: TRBD1; cdr3_nt: TGTGCCAGCAGCTTGCCCCCCGGACAGGGCCTGAACACTGAAGCTTTCTTT; cdr3_aa: CASSLPPGQGLNTEAFF
clone_size: .; j_call: TRBJ2-7; v_call: TRBV29-1; d_call: .; cdr3_nt: TGCAGCGTTCTGGAGACTTCCTACGAGCAGTACTTC; cdr3_aa: CSVLETSYEQYF
clone_size: .; j_call: TRBJ1-1; v_call: TRBV28; d_call: .; cdr3_nt: TGTGCCAGCAGTAAGCAGGGTAGGGGCACTGAAGCTTTCTTT; cdr3_aa: CASSKQGRGTEAFF
clone_size: .; j_call: TRBJ1-2; v_call: TRBV27; d_call: .; cdr3_nt: TGTGCCAGCAGTTCCGTAGACAGGAACTATGGCTACACCTTC; cdr3_aa: CASSSVDRNYGYTF
clone_size: .; j_call: TRBJ2-3; v_call: TRBV13; d_call: .; cdr3_nt: TGTGCCAGCAGCACCAGCCGGGGGTTTAATTTGGATACGCAGTATTTT; cdr3_aa: CASSTSRGFNLDTQYF
clone_size: few; j_call: TRBJ1-5; v_call: TRBV7-9; d_call: TRBD1; cdr3_nt: TGTGCCAGCAGCTTAGGACAGGGGATTCAGCCCCAGCATTTT; cdr3_aa: CASSLGQGIQPQHF